The 26 T cell receptor beta chains below all came from one sample that was sequenced in a study of blood T cell repertoires in COVID-19. Assay used: immunoSEQ multiplex PCR; TCRdb lists only in-frame clones, some missing. The data contain some 370,000 clones, about 89% of them seen just once; the ten biggest clones take up roughly 1.2%. The sequencing input was peripheral blood. The receptors derive from a man in his forties with acute or convalescent COVID-19.

The genes are TRBV6-5 and TRBJ2-7, with 15 bases lining up with TRBD2. The CDR3 totals 14 residues. Germline V CDR1 and CDR2: MNHEY, SVGAGI. J was trimmed by 6 bases and V by 5 bases; bases with no gene match: 2. CDR3 amino acids: CASSPGLAGGEQYF. The CDR3, as DNA: TGTGCCAGCAGTCCGGGACTAGCGGGAGGCGAGCAGTACTTC.

The J gene is TRBJ1-6, the V gene TRBV5-1, with D possibly TRBD1 on 6 matching bases. Trimming cost V 3 bases and J 3 bases, with 13 bases left between them. The CDR3 is 16 amino acids. Germline V gives CDR1 SGHRS, CDR2 YFSETQ. CDR3 loop: CASSWTTGNYNSPLHF. The DNA for the CDR3 is TGCGCCAGCAGCTGGACCACAGGGAACTATAATTCACCCCTCCACTTT.

This clone was counted a single time. The rearrangement uses TRBV6-1 and TRBJ2-2, with 14 bases matching TRBD2. CDR1 MNHNS and CDR2 SASEGT come from the germline V gene. J gave up 3 bases and V 4 bases, and 10 bases lay outside the gene matches. The CDR3 is made up of 19 amino acids. CDR3 nucleotides: TGTGCCAGCAGTGGGGGACTAGCGGGAGAATCCCTATACACCGGGGAGCTGTTTTTT. Encoded protein: CASSGGLAGESLYTGELFF.

This chain joins TRBV4-2 and TRBJ2-1; 7 bases fit TRBD2. Germline V gene data show CDR1 as LGHNA and CDR2 as YNFKEQ. The V gene end was trimmed by 0 bases and the J gene end by 10 bases; junction bases not matched to a gene: 12. This CDR3 contains 16 residues. CDR3 DNA sequence: TGTGCCAGCAGCCAAGACCCCAGCGGGATGATAAACGAGCAGTTCTTC. Translation: CASSQDPSGMINEQFF.

This clone was recorded once. The chain links TRBV7-3 to TRBJ2-1, with a possible D match to TRBD2 (5 bases). Trimming shortened V by 5 bases and J by 0 bases, and 14 bases separated the two germline ends. This CDR3 spans 16 amino acids. Germline-derived CDR1 and CDR2 are SGHTA and FQGTGA. The CDR3 sequence is CASSPPGSSSYNEQFF. As DNA, the CDR3 is TGTGCCAGCAGCCCTCCGGGATCAAGCTCCTACAATGAGCAGTTCTTC.

The chain couples TRBV7-9 to TRBJ2-1, with 9 bases matching TRBD2. Germline V lookup: CDR1 SEHNR, CDR2 FQNEAQ (reference sequence). The J segment lost 9 bases and the V segment lost 4 bases, leaving 19 bases of the junction unmatched. The CDR3 consists of 18 residues. As DNA, the CDR3 is TGTGCCAGCAGCTGGCCGAGGACTAGCGCCCTACAGTTCGGTGAGCAGTTCTTC. This codes for CASSWPRTSALQFGEQFF.

This sequence joins TRBV29-1 and TRBJ1-2; D perhaps matches TRBD1 (5 bases). CDR3 length: 15 amino acids. Trimming shortened V by 1 base and J by 2 bases, and 14 bases separated the two germline ends. Looked up from germline, CDR1 is SQVTM and CDR2 is ANQGSEA. CDR3 nucleotides: TGCAGCGTTGAAGTCCAGGGCGGGGGGAACTATGGCTACACCTTC. It codes for CSVEVQGGGNYGYTF.

Remarks on this clone: Mismatch with germline at one junction end may stem from a read error. This chain uses TRBV2 with TRBJ1-5; tentatively, D is TRBD1 (6 bases). CDR3 length: 15 residues. Germline-derived CDR1 and CDR2 are SNHLY and FYNNEI. The CDR3 DNA sequence: TGTGCCAGCAGTGATGCAGGGACATCCAATCAGTCCCAGCATTTT. Translating it yields CASSDAGTSNQSQHF.

The V and J genes are TRBV7-8 and TRBJ2-6; D gene ambiguous. Deletions cut 5 bases from V and 2 bases from J, with 4 bases between. Germline V gene lookup returns CDR1 SGHVS and CDR2 FQNEAQ. The CDR3 length is 13 residues. The CDR3 region has the DNA TGTGCCAGCAGCCAGCCTGGGGCCAACGTCCTGACTTTC. It encodes CASSQPGANVLTF. Combining the CDR3 with reference TRBV7-8 and TRBJ2-6 gives the whole variable domain GAGVSQSPRYKVAKRGQDVALRCDPISGHVSLFWYQQALGQGPEFLTYFQNEAQLDKSGLPSDRFFAERPEGSVSTLKIQRTQQEDSAVYLCASSQPGANVLTFGAGSRLTVL.

This chain connects TRBV5-1 to TRBJ1-1; TRBD1 aligns across 10 bases. V was pared by 4 bases and J by 4 bases, with 10 bases of the junction left unmatched. CDR1 SGHRS and CDR2 YFSETQ come from the germline V gene. The CDR3 consists of 16 residues. CDR3 sequence: CASSPRRQGAVTEAFF. The CDR3 DNA reads TGCGCCAGCAGCCCGCGAAGACAGGGGGCGGTCACTGAAGCTTTCTTT.

The J gene is TRBJ2-7, the V gene TRBV6-5; 7 bases fit TRBD1. CDR3 length equals 13 residues. Germline assignment: CDR1 MNHEY and CDR2 SVGAGI. J gave up 7 bases and V 2 bases, and 5 bases lay outside the gene matches. CDR3 in amino acids: CASSYDRVGEQYF. The CDR3 DNA sequence: TGTGCCAGCAGTTACGACAGGGTGGGGGAGCAGTACTTC.

The rearrangement links TRBV7-2 to TRBJ1-2, with D maybe TRBD1 (6 bases). The CDR3 covers 18 residues. CDR1 is SGHTA, CDR2 FQGNSA, per germline. V was cut by 4 bases and J by 1 base, with 22 bases left in between. The CDR3 loop is CASSSDRDISPLNYGYTF. As DNA, the CDR3 is TGTGCCAGCAGCTCGGACCGGGACATCTCTCCGCTTAACTATGGCTACACCTTC.

The gene calls are TRBV6-5 and TRBJ2-1, with 11 positions matching TRBD2. This CDR3 region has 15 residues. CDR1 is MNHEY, CDR2 SVGAGI, per germline. After removal of 2 bases from V and 10 bases from J, the junction contained 7 bases not matched to a gene. The DNA for the CDR3 is TGTGCCAGCAGTTACGTAACTAGCGGGAGAGGGGAGCAGTTCTTC. This codes for CASSYVTSGRGEQFF.

This clone was detected only once. V usage is TRBV7-8 and J usage is TRBJ2-5, with D tentatively TRBD2 (5 bases). The germline V gene has CDR1 SGHVS and CDR2 FQNEAQ. CDR3 length: 14 amino acids. Trimming cost V 5 bases and J 3 bases, with 13 bases left between them. DNA of the CDR3: TGTGCCAGCAGCCCCAGGAGAGGGAAAGAGACCCAGTACTTC. It yields the protein CASSPRRGKETQYF.

The chain combines TRBV6-6 with TRBJ1-2; weak D call: TRBD1 (6 bases). Deletions cut 2 bases from V and 3 bases from J, with 13 bases between. The CDR3 contains 15 residues. Germline-derived CDR1 and CDR2 are MNHNY and SVGAGI (reference sequence). The CDR3 reads CASSYGNRADYGYTF. CDR3 nucleotide sequence: TGTGCCAGCAGTTACGGCAACAGGGCGGACTATGGCTACACCTTC.

This chain uses TRBV2 with TRBJ1-2; TRBD1 is a possible D gene (5 bases). The CDR3 is 14 residues long. Germline V lookup: CDR1 SNHLY, CDR2 FYNNEI. Deletions cut 0 bases from V and 5 bases from J, with 10 bases between. CDR3 sequence (DNA): TGTGCCAGCAGTGAAGCGCAGGGTCTGTATGGCTACACCTTC. Translation: CASSEAQGLYGYTF.

This chain uses TRBV28 with TRBJ1-2; 8 nucleotides agree with TRBD1. CDR1 is MDHEN and CDR2 is SYDVKM in the germline V gene. This CDR3 spans 14 amino acids. J gave up 2 bases and V 4 bases, and 3 bases lay outside the gene matches. The CDR3 DNA follows: TGTGCCAGCAGTTCGACAGGGGAGAACTATGGCTACACCTTC. It is translated as CASSSTGENYGYTF.

The chain recombines TRBV2 with TRBJ1-5; 9 positions agree with TRBD1. The CDR3 has 15 residues. Germline V gene sequence: CDR1 SNHLY, CDR2 FYNNEI. V lost 7 bases and J lost 6; bases outside the gene matches: 10. This CDR3 reads CASIMDRGFGQPQHF. The CDR3 DNA reads TGTGCCAGCATTATGGACAGGGGATTTGGTCAGCCCCAGCATTTT.

V usage is TRBV7-8 and J usage is TRBJ1-2, with a tentative D call TRBD1 (6 bases). Germline assignment: CDR1 SGHVS and CDR2 FQNEAQ. This CDR3 is 15 amino acids long. Trimming took off 4 bases at V and 0 bases at J, with 12 bases between the two ends. The CDR3 spells CASSSDRKSNYGYTF. Here the CDR3 DNA reads TGTGCCAGCAGCTCCGACAGGAAATCTAACTATGGCTACACCTTC.

The rearrangement joins TRBV9 to TRBJ1-3; 8 nucleotides agree with TRBD1. The CDR3 consists of 15 residues. The trim removed 2 bases at V and 4 bases at J, leaving 5 bases unmatched. CDR1 and CDR2 (germline): SGDLS, YYNGEE. The CDR3 nucleotides are TGTGCCAGCAGCGTGTCCAGGGGGCCAGGAAACACCATATATTTT. It codes for CASSVSRGPGNTIYF.

This clone was seen more than once but under ten times. The genes are TRBV30 and TRBJ2-7; D is perhaps TRBD1 (6 bases). The CDR3 totals 14 residues. The germline CDR1 and CDR2 sequences are GTSNPN and SVGIG (reference sequence). The ends were cut back, 3 bases at V and 5 bases at J, with 17 bases in the middle. This CDR3 reads CAWSYMAGANEQYF. The CDR3 nucleotides are TGTGCCTGGAGCTATATGGCAGGGGCAAACGAGCAGTACTTC.

This sequence joins TRBV19 and TRBJ2-1; TRBD2 is a possible D gene (6 bases). V gave up 5 bases and J gave up 3 bases, with 8 bases separating them. Germline V gene data show CDR1 as LNHDA and CDR2 as SQIVND (reference sequence). CDR3 size: 13 residues. This CDR3 is CASSPSDYNEQFF. CDR3 nucleotides: TGTGCCAGTAGTCCTAGCGACTACAATGAGCAGTTCTTC.

V and J are TRBV11-3 and TRBJ2-1; 11 bases match TRBD1. The CDR3 covers 14 residues. The V segment lost 1 base and the J segment 14 bases; nucleotides outside the gene matches: 7. Germline V gene lookup returns CDR1 SGHNT and CDR2 YENEEA. Written as DNA, the CDR3 is TGTGCCAGCAGCTTAGGTCATGGGACAGGGGGTAAGTTCTTC. Amino acids: CASSLGHGTGGKFF.

The chain combines TRBV27 with TRBJ2-6, with D possibly being TRBD1 (6 bases). CDR1 is MNHEY, CDR2 SMNVEV, per germline (reference sequence). The CDR3 has 17 residues. Trimming pared 2 bases from V and 4 bases from J, leaving 15 bases between. The CDR3 DNA reads TGTGCCAGCAGTTTAAAGAACAGGGTGCCCGGGGCCAACGTCCTGACTTTC. Translated: CASSLKNRVPGANVLTF.

CDR3 in DNA: TGTGCCAGCTCCACCAGAGGGCTTGGCTACACCTTC. Residues: CASSTRGLGYTF. The chain uses TRBV18 and TRBJ1-2, with unresolved D. The CDR3 has 12 amino acids. Trimming pared 6 bases from V and 7 bases from J, leaving 12 bases between. Germline lookup yields CDR1 KGHSH and CDR2 LQKENI. The full variable domain, its missing parts supplied by reference TRBV18 and TRBJ1-2, is NAGVMQNPRHLVRRRGQEARLRCSPMKGHSHVYWYRQLPEEGLKFMVYLQKENIIDESGMPKERFSAEFPKEGPSILRIQQVVRGDSAAYFCASSTRGLGYTFGSGTRLTVV.

The V and J genes are TRBV9 and TRBJ2-1; possibly TRBD1 for D (6 bases). The CDR3 loop spans 15 amino acids. From germline, CDR1 is SGDLS and CDR2 YYNGEE. The ends were cut back, 0 bases at V and 6 bases at J, with 13 bases in the middle. The chain's CDR3 is CASSVEKDSFNEQFF. CDR3 nucleotide sequence: TGTGCCAGCAGCGTAGAGAAGGACAGCTTCAATGAGCAGTTCTTC.